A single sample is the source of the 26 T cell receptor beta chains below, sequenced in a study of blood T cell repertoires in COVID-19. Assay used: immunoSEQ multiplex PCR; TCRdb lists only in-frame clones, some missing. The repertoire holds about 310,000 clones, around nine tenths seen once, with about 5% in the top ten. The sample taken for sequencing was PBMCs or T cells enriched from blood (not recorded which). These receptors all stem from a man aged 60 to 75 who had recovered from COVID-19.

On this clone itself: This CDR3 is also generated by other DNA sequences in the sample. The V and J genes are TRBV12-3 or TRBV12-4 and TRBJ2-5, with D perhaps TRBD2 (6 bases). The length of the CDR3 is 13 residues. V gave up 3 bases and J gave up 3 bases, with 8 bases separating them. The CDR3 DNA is TGTGCCAGCAGTTTGGGGGGTGAAGAGACCCAGTACTTC. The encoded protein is CASSLGGEETQYF.

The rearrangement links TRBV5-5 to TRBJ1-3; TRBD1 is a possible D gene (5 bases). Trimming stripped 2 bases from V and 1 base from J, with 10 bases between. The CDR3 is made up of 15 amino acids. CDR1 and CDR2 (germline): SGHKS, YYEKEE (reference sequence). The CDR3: CASSFMTVSGNTIYF. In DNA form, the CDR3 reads TGTGCCAGCAGCTTTATGACAGTGTCTGGAAACACCATATATTTT.

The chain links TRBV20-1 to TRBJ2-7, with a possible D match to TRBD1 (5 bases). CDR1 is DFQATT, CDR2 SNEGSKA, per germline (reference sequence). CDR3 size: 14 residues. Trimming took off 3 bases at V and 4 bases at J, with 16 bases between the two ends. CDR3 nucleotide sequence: TGCAGTGCTAGTAGACAAGGACAAGCATACGAGCAGTACTTC. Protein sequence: CSASRQGQAYEQYF.

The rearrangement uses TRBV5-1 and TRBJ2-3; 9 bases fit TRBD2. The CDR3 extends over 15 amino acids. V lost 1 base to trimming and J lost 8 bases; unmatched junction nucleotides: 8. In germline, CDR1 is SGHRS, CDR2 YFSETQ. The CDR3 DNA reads TGCGCCAGCAGCTTGACTAGCGGGCGTCAAGGTACGCAGTATTTT. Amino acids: CASSLTSGRQGTQYF.

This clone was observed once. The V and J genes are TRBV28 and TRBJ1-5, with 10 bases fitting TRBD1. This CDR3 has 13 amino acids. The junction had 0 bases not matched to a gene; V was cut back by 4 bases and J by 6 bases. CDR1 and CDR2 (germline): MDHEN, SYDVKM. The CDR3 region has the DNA TGTGCCAGCAGTTGGACAGGGGGTCAGCCCCAGCATTTT. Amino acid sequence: CASSWTGGQPQHF.

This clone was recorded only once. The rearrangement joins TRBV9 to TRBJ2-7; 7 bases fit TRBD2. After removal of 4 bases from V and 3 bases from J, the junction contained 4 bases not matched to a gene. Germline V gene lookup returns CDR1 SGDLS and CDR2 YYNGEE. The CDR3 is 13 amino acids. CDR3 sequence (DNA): TGTGCCAGCAGCCCCCGGGACTACTACGAGCAGTACTTC. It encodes CASSPRDYYEQYF.

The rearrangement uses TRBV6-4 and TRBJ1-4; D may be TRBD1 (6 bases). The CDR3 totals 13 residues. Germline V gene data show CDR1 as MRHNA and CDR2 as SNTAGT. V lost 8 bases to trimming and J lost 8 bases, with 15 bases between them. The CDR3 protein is CASPGTPGEKLFF. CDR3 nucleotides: TGTGCCAGCCCCGGGACACCGGGGGAAAAACTGTTTTTT.

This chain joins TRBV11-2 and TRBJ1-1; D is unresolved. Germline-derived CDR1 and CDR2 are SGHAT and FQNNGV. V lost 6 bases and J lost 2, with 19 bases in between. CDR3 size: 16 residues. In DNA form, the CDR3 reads TGTGCCAGCAGACCCCAGGCGCAGAGAATCAACACTGAAGCTTTCTTT. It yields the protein CASRPQAQRINTEAFF. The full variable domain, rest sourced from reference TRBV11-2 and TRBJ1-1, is EAGVAQSPRYKIIEKRQSVAFWCNPISGHATLYWYQQILGQGPKLLIQFQNNGVVDDSQLPKDRFSAERLKGVDSTLKIQPAKLEDSAVYLCASRPQAQRINTEAFFGQGTRLTVV.

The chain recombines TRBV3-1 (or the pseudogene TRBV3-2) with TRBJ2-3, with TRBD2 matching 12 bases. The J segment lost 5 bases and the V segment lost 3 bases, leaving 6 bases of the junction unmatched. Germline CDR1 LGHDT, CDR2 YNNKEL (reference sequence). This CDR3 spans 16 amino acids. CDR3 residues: CASSQARLAGVDTQYF. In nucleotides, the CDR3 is TGTGCCAGCAGCCAGGCCCGACTAGCGGGAGTAGATACGCAGTATTTT.

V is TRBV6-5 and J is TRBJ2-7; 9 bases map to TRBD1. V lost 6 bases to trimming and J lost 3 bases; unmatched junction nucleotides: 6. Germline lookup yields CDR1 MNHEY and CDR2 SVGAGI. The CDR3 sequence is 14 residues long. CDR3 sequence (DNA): TGTGCCAGCAGAGGACAGGGGAAGGGCTACGAGCAGTACTTC. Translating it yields CASRGQGKGYEQYF.

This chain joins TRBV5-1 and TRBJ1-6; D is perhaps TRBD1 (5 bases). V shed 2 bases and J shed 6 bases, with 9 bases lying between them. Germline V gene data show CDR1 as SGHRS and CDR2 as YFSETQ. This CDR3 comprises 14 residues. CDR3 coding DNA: TGCGCCAGCAGCTTCCAGGGAAGTAATTCACCCCTCCACTTT. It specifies CASSFQGSNSPLHF. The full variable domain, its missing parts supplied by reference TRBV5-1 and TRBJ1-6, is KAGVTQTPRYLIKTRGQQVTLSCSPISGHRSVSWYQQTPGQGLQFLFEYFSETQRNKGNFPGRFSGRQFSNSRSEMNVSTLELGDSALYLCASSFQGSNSPLHFGNGTRLTVT.

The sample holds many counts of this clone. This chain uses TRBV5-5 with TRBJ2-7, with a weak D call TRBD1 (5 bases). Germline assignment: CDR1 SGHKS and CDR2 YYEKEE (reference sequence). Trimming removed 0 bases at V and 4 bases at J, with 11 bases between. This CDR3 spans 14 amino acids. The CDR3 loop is CASSLVGRAYEQYF. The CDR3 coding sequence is TGTGCCAGCAGCTTGGTAGGCAGGGCTTACGAGCAGTACTTC.

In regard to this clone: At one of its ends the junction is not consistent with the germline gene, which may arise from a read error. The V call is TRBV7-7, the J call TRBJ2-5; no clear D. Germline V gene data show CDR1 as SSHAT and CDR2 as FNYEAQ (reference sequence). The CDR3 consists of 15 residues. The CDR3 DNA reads TGTGCTAGCAGCTTAAGCTCTTCTACCCCGGAGACCCAGTACTTC. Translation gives CASSLSSSTPETQYF.

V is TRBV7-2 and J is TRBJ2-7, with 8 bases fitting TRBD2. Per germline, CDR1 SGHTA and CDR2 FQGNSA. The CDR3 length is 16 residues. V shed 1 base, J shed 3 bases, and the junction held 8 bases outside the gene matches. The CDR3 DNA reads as TGTGCCAGCAGCTTAGAGAACCCGGGACTAGACTACGAGCAGTACTTC. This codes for CASSLENPGLDYEQYF.

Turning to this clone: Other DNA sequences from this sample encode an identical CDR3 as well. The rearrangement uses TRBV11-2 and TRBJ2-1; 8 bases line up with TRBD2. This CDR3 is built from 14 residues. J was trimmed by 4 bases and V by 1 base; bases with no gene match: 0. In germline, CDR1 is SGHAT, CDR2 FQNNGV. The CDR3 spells CASSLAGGYNEQFF. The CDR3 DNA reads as TGTGCCAGCAGCTTAGCGGGAGGGTACAATGAGCAGTTCTTC. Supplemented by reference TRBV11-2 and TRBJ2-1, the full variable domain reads EAGVAQSPRYKIIEKRQSVAFWCNPISGHATLYWYQQILGQGPKLLIQFQNNGVVDDSQLPKDRFSAERLKGVDSTLKIQPAKLEDSAVYLCASSLAGGYNEQFFGPGTRLTVL.

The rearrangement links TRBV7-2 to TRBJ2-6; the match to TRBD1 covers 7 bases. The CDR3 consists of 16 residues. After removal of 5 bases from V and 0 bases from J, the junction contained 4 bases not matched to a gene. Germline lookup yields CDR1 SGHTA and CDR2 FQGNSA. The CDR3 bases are TGTGCCAGCAGCATCACAGGGGTCTCTGGGGCCAACGTCCTGACTTTC. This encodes CASSITGVSGANVLTF.

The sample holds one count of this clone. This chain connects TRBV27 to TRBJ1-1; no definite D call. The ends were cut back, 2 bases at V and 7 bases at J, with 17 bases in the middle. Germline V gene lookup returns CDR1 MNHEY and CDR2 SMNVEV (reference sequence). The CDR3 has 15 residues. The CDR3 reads CASSLRSAWWSEAFF. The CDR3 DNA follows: TGTGCCAGCAGTTTAAGGAGCGCCTGGTGGAGTGAAGCTTTCTTT.

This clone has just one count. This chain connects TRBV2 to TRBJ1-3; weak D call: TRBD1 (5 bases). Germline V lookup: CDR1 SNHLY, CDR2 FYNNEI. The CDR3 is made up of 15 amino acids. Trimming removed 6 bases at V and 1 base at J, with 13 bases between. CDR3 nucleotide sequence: TGTGCCAGCAGCCCCAAGGGGCTTTCTGGAAACACCATATATTTT. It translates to CASSPKGLSGNTIYF.

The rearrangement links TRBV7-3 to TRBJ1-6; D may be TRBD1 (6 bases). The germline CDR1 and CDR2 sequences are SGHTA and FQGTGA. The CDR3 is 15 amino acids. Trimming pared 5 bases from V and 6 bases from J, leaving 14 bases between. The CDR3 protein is CASSRTGHINSPLHF. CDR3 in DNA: TGTGCCAGCAGCCGTACGGGACACATTAATTCACCCCTCCACTTT.

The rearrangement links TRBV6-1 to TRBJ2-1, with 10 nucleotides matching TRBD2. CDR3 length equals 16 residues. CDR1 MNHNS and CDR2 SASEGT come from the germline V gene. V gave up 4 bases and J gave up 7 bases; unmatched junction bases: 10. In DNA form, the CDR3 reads TGTGCCAGCAGTGGGGGGCTAGCGGGAGTTTCGAATGAGCAGTTCTTC. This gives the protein CASSGGLAGVSNEQFF.

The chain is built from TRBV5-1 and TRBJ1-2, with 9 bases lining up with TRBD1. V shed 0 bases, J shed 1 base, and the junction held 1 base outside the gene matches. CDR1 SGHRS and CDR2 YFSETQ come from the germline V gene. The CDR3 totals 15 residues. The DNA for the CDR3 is TGCGCCAGCAGCTTGGGGGACAGGGATAACTATGGCTACACCTTC. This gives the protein CASSLGDRDNYGYTF.

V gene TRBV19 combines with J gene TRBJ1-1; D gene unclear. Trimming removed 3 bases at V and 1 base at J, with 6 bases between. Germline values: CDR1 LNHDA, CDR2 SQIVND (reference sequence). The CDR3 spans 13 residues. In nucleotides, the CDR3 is TGTGCCAGTAGTATTATGAGGAACACTGAAGCTTTCTTT. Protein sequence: CASSIMRNTEAFF.

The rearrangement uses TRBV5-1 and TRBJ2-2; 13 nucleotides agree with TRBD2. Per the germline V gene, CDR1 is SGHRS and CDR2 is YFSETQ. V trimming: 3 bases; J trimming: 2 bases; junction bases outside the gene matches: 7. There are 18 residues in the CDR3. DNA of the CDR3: TGCGCCAGCAGCTCACGGACTAGCGGGAGTGGTAACACCGGGGAGCTGTTTTTT. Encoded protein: CASSSRTSGSGNTGELFF.

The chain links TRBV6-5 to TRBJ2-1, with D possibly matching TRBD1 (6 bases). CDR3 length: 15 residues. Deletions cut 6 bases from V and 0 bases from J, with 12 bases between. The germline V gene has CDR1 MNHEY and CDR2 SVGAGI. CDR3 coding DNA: TGTGCCAGCAGGGGCCGGACAGACTCCTACAATGAGCAGTTCTTC. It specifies CASRGRTDSYNEQFF.

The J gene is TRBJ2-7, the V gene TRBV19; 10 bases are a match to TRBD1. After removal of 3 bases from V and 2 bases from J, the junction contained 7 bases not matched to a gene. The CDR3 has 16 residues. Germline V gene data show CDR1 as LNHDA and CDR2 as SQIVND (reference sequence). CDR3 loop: CASSIPRDRGPYEQYF. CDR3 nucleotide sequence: TGTGCCAGTAGTATCCCTCGGGACAGGGGCCCCTACGAGCAGTACTTC.

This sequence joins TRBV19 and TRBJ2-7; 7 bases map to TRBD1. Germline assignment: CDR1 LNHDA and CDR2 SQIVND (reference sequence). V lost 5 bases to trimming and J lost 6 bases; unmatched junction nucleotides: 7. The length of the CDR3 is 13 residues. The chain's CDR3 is CASSVGQASEQYF. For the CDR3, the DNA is TGTGCCAGTAGTGTAGGACAGGCGTCCGAGCAGTACTTC.